This T cell receptor (beta chain) was obtained from a study of OX40 agonist ivuxolimab in advanced cancers. A note on the overall study: Ivuxolimab was a fully human IgG2 agonistic monoclonal antibody targeting the costimulatory receptor OX40 (CD134). Intravenous ivuxolimab was administered to patients every 2 weeks at six dose levels: 0.01, 0.1, 0.3, 1.5, 3 and 10 mg/kg. Among the 52 dose-escalation patients, about 19 had hepatocellular carcinoma, about 15 melanoma, 9 renal cell carcinoma and 9 head and neck cancer. A male proportion of under 85% and a mean age of approximately 62 years, ranging from roughly 23 to 79, were recorded for the dose-escalation cohort. Patients were allowed to have had prior anti-PD-1, anti-PD-L1 or anti-CTLA-4 therapy, and roughly 40% of the dose-escalation patients had been treated with checkpoint inhibitors. Partial responses occurred in three dose-escalation patients, of whom one had hepatocellular carcinoma and two had cutaneous melanoma. Peripheral TCRbeta sequencing aimed to test whether ivuxolimab altered TCR sequence diversity and caused clonal T-cell expansion. The paper reports the monotherapy dose-escalation portion (N of about 51 patients) of the phase I ivuxolimab trial. Overall study outcomes, separate from this receptor: On average, CD8+ T cells showed more expanded clones than CD4+ T cells after ivuxolimab. At doses of 0.1 to 3.0 mg/kg, clonal expansion of both CD4+ and CD8+ blood T cells was observed from baseline to week 6. The antigen specificity of the clonally expanded peripheral T cells was not determined. In the 0.1-3.0 mg/kg groups, partial responders had among the lowest normalized peripheral clonal expansion, particularly in CD8+ T cells. Low levels of normalized T-cell clonal expansion were also seen in some patients who did not respond.

To sequence the TCRbeta CDR3 region, genomic DNA was isolated from the sorted cells. TCRbeta CDR3 regions were sequenced using the immunoSEQ Assay. TCRdb took over this immuneACCESS table, retaining in-frame rearrangements with V and J assigned. Such tables are incomplete; in checked studies, under half of the missing clones stem from an unresolved V gene, and the remainder is unexplained. The sample data list about 120,000 clones, and roughly 87% of these were observed just once. 0.27% of the sample belongs to the ten largest clones. Patients with autoimmune disease history or receiving systemic immunosuppression were excluded from the trial. In every dose cohort, peripheral blood was drawn for TCR sequencing at baseline, cycle 4 day 1, and cycle 7 day 1. Samples came from an open-label, multicenter, first-in-human phase I dose-escalation trial of ivuxolimab. Adults with locally advanced or metastatic melanoma, renal cell, hepatocellular, or head and neck squamous cell carcinoma were enrolled in the trial. Before TCR sequencing, CD4+ T cells and CD8+ T cells from peripheral blood were sorted into separate populations.

The CDR3 has 12 amino acids, counting the end cysteine and phenylalanine. Only CDR3 DNA remains: 36 bases, in frame from the first base. V drops 4 bases and J drops 2 bases, leaving 3 bases in between. CDR1 and CDR2, looked up from the germline V gene, are MNHNS and SASEGT. On this clone itself: The clone's antigen remains unknown. The input lacks base qualities; no much larger clone sits a single base away.

The receptor was isolated from an adult with an advanced solid tumor such as melanoma, head and neck, liver or kidney cancer. Sequences were derived from CD4+ or CD8+ T cells sorted from blood, sampled in a trial of the OX40 agonist ivuxolimab. The chain uses TRBV6-1 and TRBJ1-3, with the D gene not confidently named. CDR3 region: CASSVPGNTIYF. The nucleotide sequence reads TGTGCCAGCAGTGTGCCTGGAAACACCATATATTTT.